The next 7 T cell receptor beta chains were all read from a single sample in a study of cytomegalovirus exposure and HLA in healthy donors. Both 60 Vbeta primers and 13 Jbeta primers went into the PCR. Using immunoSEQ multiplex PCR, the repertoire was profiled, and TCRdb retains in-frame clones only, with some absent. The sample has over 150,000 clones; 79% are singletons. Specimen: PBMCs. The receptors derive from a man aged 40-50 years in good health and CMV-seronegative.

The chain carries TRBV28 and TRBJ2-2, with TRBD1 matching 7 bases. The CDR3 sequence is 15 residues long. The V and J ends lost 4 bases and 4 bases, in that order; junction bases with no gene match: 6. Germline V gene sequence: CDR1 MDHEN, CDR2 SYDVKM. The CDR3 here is CASSYWTGRTGELFF. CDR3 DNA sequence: TGTGCCAGCAGTTATTGGACAGGCCGCACCGGGGAGCTGTTTTTT.

The CDR3 sequence: CAISEGQPPNYGYTF. The CDR3 coding sequence is TGTGCCATCAGTGAGGGACAGCCTCCTAACTATGGCTACACCTTC. The chain employs TRBV10-3 and TRBJ1-2, with D maybe TRBD1 (6 bases). With 2 bases removed from V and 0 bases from J, the gap between germline ends came to 10 bases. CDR3 length: 15 residues. Germline V gives CDR1 ENHRY, CDR2 SYGVKD.

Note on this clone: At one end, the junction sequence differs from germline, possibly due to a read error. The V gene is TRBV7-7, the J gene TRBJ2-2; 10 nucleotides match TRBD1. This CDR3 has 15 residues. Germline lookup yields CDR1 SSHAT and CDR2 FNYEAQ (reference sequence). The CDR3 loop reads CASSPGQGRVGELFF. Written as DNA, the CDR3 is TGTGCTAGCAGCCCGGGACAGGGGAGGGTCGGGGAGCTGTTTTTT.

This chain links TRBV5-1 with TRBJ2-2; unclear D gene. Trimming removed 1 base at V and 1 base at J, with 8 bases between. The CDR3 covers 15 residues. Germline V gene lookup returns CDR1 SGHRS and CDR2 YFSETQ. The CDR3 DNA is TGCGCCAGCAGCTTGCTCCCAGTGAACACCGGGGAGCTGTTTTTT. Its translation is CASSLLPVNTGELFF.

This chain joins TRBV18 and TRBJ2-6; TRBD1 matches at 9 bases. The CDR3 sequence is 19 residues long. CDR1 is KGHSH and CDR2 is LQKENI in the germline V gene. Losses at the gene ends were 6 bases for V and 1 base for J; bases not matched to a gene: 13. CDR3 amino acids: CASSPLLTGGGSGANVLTF. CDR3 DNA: TGTGCCAGCTCTCCTCTCCTGACAGGGGGGGGATCTGGGGCCAACGTCCTGACTTTC.

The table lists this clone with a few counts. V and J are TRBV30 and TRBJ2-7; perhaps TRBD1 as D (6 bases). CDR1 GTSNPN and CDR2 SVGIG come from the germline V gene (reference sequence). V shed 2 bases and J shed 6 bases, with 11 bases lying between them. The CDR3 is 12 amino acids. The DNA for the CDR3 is TGTGCCTGGAGTCCTACAGGGCCCGAGCAGTACTTC. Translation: CAWSPTGPEQYF.

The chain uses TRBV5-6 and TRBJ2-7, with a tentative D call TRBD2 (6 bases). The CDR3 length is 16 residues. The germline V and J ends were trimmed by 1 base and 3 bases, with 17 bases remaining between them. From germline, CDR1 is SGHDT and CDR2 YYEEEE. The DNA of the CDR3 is TGTGCCAGCAGCTTGCCTAGACTAGTCGGTGGCTACGAGCAGTACTTC. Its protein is CASSLPRLVGGYEQYF.